The T cell receptor beta chain under discussion was sequenced for a study of blood T cell repertoires in COVID-19. Study-wide background: COVID-19 samples, acute and convalescent, were from the United States, Italy and Spain.

Method: immunoSEQ multiplex PCR; TCRdb's copy keeps in-frame clones and lacks some. The sample carries 150,000 to 200,000 clones, approximately 92% recorded once. The CDR3 covers 16 residues. Germline V gives CDR1 SGHRS, CDR2 YFSETQ. J lost 10 bases, V lost 4 bases, and 13 bases had no gene match. This TCR was sampled from a woman between 50 and 59 years old with acute or convalescent COVID-19. The chain has TRBV5-1 and TRBJ2-1, with TRBD2 matching 11 bases. Input material: peripheral blood. The CDR3 here is CASSPAGSGRASEQFF. The CDR3 DNA sequence: TGCGCCAGCAGCCCGGCGGGTAGCGGGAGGGCCTCGGAGCAGTTCTTC.